Listed here are 13 T cell receptor beta chains from one sample, sequenced in a study of human T cells and chemical hapten exposure. Specified time point: patch test 2, 6 weeks after DPC sensitization. Treatment: therapeutic diphenylcyclopropenone sensitization with weekly scalp DPC. TCRdb processed the RACE reads anew with MiXCR; each CDR3 protein has one entry. The table lists a few hundred thousand distinct CDR3 sequences, over 6% of them singletons. Sequences were derived from whole blood, sampled in connection with sensitization to the hapten diphenylcyclopropenone (DPC). The receptors were gathered from a woman aged 18-35 years with alopecia areata. Some clones in this sample may be carry-over from other donors' samples.

As to this clonotype: Possible read error: a much larger clone is one base away. This chain joins TRBV7-9 and TRBJ1-1, with TRBD1 matching over 7 bases. Germline assignment: CDR1 SEHNR and CDR2 FQNEAQ (reference sequence). The CDR3 covers 17 residues. The CDR3, as DNA: TGTGCCAGCAGCTTACTCCTGACAGGCCCAGGGGGGCTTGAAACTTTCTTT. Its protein product is CASSLLLTGPGGLETFF.

This clonotype was found a few times. The chain recombines TRBV6-5 with TRBJ1-4; 7 bases agree with TRBD1. Trimming cost V 5 bases and J 4 bases; bases outside gene matches: 4. The CDR3 loop spans 14 amino acids. The germline V gene has CDR1 MNHEY and CDR2 SVGAGI. As DNA, the CDR3 is TGTGCCAGCAGTGAGGACAGGCTTAATGAAAAACTGTTTTTT. Amino acids: CASSEDRLNEKLFF.

This clonotype was detected a few times. This sequence joins TRBV11-2 and TRBJ2-7; D call uncertain. The CDR3 runs 13 residues. Per germline, CDR1 SGHAT and CDR2 FQNNGV. Trimming removed 2 bases at V and 2 bases at J, with 7 bases between. The DNA of the CDR3 is TGTGCCAGCAGCTTATCTAACACCTACGAGCAGTACTTC. Protein product: CASSLSNTYEQYF. Together with reference TRBV11-2 and TRBJ2-7, the CDR3 gives the full variable domain: EAGVAQSPRYKIIEKRQSVAFWCNPISGHATLYWYQQILGQGPKLLIQFQNNGVVDDSQLPKDRFSAERLKGVDSTLKIQPAKLEDSAVYLCASSLSNTYEQYFGPGTRLTVT.

This chain links TRBV6-5 with TRBJ2-5, with D possibly being TRBD2 (5 bases). CDR1 and CDR2 (germline): MNHEY, SVGAGI. V lost 2 bases and J lost 5, with 12 bases in between. The CDR3 is 14 residues long. For the CDR3, the DNA is TGTGCCAGCAGTTACCGCCGGGGTCGCGAGACCCAGTACTTC. It encodes CASSYRRGRETQYF.

Many counts were recorded for this clonotype. J is TRBJ1-2 and V is TRBV7-8; 8 bases align to TRBD1. The germline CDR1 and CDR2 sequences are SGHVS and FQNEAQ. V trimming: 2 bases; J trimming: 6 bases; junction bases outside the gene matches: 11. CDR3 size: 16 residues. CDR3 DNA sequence: TGTGCCAGCAGCTTACCCTCCGCAGGGGGCGATGATGGCTACACCTTC. Translated, it gives CASSLPSAGGDDGYTF.

This clonotype was observed a few times. This chain joins TRBV7-9 and TRBJ1-3; the D is unclear. Trimming stripped 11 bases from V and 4 bases from J, with 12 bases between. This CDR3 is built from 12 residues. Per the germline V gene, CDR1 is SEHNR and CDR2 is FQNEAQ (reference sequence). CDR3 DNA: TGTGCCCTGCTGGGTACGGGAAACACCATATATTTT. It specifies CALLGTGNTIYF.

This clonotype was counted ten times or more. This chain connects TRBV12-3 or TRBV12-4 to TRBJ1-5; D is unresolved. The CDR3 is 14 amino acids. V dropped 3 bases and J dropped 1 base, with 7 bases sitting between them. The CDR3 sequence is CASSFGQSNQPQHF. The CDR3, as DNA: TGTGCCAGCAGTTTTGGTCAGAGCAATCAGCCCCAGCATTTT.

This clonotype was picked up many times. This chain uses TRBV7-9 with TRBJ1-5; D gene uncertain. V was clipped by 6 bases and J by 2 bases, with 14 bases between them. In germline, CDR1 is SEHNR, CDR2 FQNEAQ (reference sequence). This CDR3 has 15 amino acids. The CDR3 here is CASRLGRSGNQPQHF. DNA for the CDR3: TGTGCCAGCAGGTTGGGGAGAAGTGGCAATCAGCCCCAGCATTTT.

The genes are TRBV2 and TRBJ1-1; D remains unclear. CDR3 length: 14 residues. Trimming took off 4 bases at V and 0 bases at J, with 9 bases between the two ends. In germline, CDR1 is SNHLY, CDR2 FYNNEI. As DNA, the CDR3 is TGTGCCAGCAGTGCGGACGGCCTGAACACTGAAGCTTTCTTT. Residues: CASSADGLNTEAFF.

This clonotype was seen at least ten times. The V call is TRBV28, the J call TRBJ2-1; D assignment may be TRBD1 or TRBD2 (5 bases each). The CDR3 covers 13 residues. CDR1 and CDR2 from the germline V gene are MDHEN and SYDVKM. The V end was cut by 5 bases, the J end by 8 bases, with 13 bases between. The DNA of the CDR3 is TGTGCCAGCAGTCCCGGGACCAGGGATGAGCAGTTCTTC. It encodes CASSPGTRDEQFF.

The sample holds many counts of this clonotype. The CDR3 loop is CSAPMVQGDTQYF. DNA for the CDR3: TGCAGCGCCCCCATGGTTCAAGGAGATACGCAGTATTTT. This chain joins TRBV29-1 and TRBJ2-3; no reliable D call. Germline V gene sequence: CDR1 SQVTM, CDR2 ANQGSEA. V lost 7 bases and J lost 5, with 16 bases in between. This CDR3 has 13 residues.

This clonotype was found a few times. J is TRBJ2-7 and V is TRBV20-1; 7 bases align to TRBD2. The CDR3 has 15 residues. CDR1 and CDR2 from the germline V gene are DFQATT and SNEGSKA (reference sequence). With V trimmed by 7 bases and J by 6 bases, 18 bases remained unmatched. CDR3 nucleotide sequence: TGCAGTGGAACTTACGGGGGGACTTTGAGCTCCGAGCAGTACTTC. Translation gives CSGTYGGTLSSEQYF.

The chain joins TRBV3-1 to TRBJ1-4, with D tentatively TRBD1 (6 bases). The CDR3 runs 16 residues. With 0 bases removed from V and 10 bases from J, the gap between germline ends came to 18 bases. Germline loops: CDR1 LGHDT, CDR2 YNNKEL (reference sequence). In DNA, the CDR3 is TGTGCCAGCAGCCAAGATCCGGCAGGGGATGGTGGAAAACTGTTTTTT. Translation gives CASSQDPAGDGGKLFF.